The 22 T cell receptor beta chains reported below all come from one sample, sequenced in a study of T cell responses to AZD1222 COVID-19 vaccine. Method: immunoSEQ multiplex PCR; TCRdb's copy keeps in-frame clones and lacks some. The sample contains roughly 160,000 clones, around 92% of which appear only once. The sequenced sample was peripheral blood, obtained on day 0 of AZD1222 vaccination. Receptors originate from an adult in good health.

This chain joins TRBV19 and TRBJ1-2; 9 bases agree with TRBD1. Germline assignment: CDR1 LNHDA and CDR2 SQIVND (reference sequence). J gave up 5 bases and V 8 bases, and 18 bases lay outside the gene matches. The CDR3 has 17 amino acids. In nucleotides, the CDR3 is TGTGCCAGTGAAACAGGGGGCAGGTCGCTGGAACGGTATGGCTACACCTTC. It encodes CASETGGRSLERYGYTF.

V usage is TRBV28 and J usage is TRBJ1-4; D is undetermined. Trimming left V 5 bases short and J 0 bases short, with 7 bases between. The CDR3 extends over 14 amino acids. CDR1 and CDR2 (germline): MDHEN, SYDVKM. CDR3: CASSAGSTNEKLFF. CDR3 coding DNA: TGTGCCAGCAGTGCGGGATCAACTAATGAAAAACTGTTTTTT.

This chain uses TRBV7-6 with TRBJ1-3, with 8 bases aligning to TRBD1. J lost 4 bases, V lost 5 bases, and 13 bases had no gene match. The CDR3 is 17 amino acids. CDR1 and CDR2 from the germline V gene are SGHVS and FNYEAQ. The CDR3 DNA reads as TGTGCCAGCAGCCCCCGCCCCGGACAGGGATCAGGAAACACCATATATTTT. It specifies CASSPRPGQGSGNTIYF. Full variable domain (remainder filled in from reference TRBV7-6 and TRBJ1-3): GAGVSQSPRYKVTKRGQDVALRCDPISGHVSLYWYRQALGQGPEFLTYFNYEAQQDKSGLPNDRFSAERPEGSISTLTIQRTEQRDSAMYRCASSPRPGQGSGNTIYFGEGSWLTVV.

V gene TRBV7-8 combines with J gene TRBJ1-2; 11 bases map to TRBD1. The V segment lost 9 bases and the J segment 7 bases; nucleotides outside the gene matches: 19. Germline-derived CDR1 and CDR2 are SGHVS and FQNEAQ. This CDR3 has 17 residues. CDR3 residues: CASSPPLRTGGYGGYTF. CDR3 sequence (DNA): TGTGCCAGTTCCCCCCCCCTTAGGACAGGGGGCTATGGTGGCTACACCTTC.

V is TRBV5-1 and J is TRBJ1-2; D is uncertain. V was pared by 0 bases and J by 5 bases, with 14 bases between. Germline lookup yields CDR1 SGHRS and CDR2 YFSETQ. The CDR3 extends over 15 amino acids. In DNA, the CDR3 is TGCGCCAGCAGCTTGGCCGACGGCTATGGGTATGGCTACACCTTC. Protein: CASSLADGYGYGYTF.

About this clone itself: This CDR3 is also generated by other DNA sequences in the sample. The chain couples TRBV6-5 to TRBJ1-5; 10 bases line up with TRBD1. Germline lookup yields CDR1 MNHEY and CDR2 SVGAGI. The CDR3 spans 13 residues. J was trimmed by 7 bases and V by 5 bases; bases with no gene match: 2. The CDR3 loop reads CASSRTGGQPQHF. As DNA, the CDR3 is TGTGCCAGCAGTAGGACAGGGGGACAGCCCCAGCATTTT.

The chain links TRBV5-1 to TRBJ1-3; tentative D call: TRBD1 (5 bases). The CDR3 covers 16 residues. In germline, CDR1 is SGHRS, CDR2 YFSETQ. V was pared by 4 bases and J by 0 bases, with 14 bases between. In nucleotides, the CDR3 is TGCGCCAGCAGCCCCGGGACGGGTTTCTCTGGAAACACCATATATTTT. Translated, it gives CASSPGTGFSGNTIYF.

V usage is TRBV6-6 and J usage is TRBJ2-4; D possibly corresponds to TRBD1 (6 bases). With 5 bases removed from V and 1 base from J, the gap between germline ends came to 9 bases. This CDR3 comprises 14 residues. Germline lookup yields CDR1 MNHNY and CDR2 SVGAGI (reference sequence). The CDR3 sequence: CASSGDRAKNIQYF. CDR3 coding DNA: TGTGCCAGCAGTGGAGACAGGGCCAAAAACATTCAGTACTTC.

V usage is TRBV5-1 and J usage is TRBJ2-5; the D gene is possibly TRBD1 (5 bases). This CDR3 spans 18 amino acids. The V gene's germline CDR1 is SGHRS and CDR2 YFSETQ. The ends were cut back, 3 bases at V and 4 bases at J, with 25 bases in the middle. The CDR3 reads CASSSGHLGLKARETQYF. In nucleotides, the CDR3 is TGCGCCAGCAGCTCCGGACATTTGGGGCTTAAAGCACGAGAGACCCAGTACTTC.

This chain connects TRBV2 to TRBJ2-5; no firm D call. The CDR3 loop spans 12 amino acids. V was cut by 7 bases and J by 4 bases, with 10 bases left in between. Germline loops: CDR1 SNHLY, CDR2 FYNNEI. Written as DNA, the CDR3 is TGTGCCAGCAAGAAGGCCGGAGAGACCCAGTACTTC. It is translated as CASKKAGETQYF.

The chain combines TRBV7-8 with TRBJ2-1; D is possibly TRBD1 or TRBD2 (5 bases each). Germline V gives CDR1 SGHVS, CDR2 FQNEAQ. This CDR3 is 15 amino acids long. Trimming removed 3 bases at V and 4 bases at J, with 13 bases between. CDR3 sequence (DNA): TGTGCCAGCAGCTTGAGAGGTTGGGGGTACAATGAGCAGTTCTTC. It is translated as CASSLRGWGYNEQFF. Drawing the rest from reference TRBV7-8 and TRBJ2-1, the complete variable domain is GAGVSQSPRYKVAKRGQDVALRCDPISGHVSLFWYQQALGQGPEFLTYFQNEAQLDKSGLPSDRFFAERPEGSVSTLKIQRTQQEDSAVYLCASSLRGWGYNEQFFGPGTRLTVL.

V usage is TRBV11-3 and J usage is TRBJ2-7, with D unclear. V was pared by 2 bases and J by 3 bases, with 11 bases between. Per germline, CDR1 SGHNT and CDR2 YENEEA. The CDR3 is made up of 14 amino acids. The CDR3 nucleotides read TGTGCCAGCAGCTTAACGAACAAATTCTACGAGCAGTACTTC. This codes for CASSLTNKFYEQYF.

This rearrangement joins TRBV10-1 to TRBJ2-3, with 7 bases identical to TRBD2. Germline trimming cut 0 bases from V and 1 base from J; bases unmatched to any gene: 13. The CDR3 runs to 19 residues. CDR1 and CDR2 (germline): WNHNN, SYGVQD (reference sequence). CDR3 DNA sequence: TGCGCCAGCAGTGAGTCCCGGGCGGGGGTCTCACCAGGCACAGATACGCAGTATTTT. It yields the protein CASSESRAGVSPGTDTQYF.

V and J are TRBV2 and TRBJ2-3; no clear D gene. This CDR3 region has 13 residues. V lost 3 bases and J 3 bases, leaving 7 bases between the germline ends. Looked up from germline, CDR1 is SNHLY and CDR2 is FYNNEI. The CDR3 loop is CASSDEDTDTQYF. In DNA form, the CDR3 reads TGTGCCAGCAGTGACGAGGATACAGATACGCAGTATTTT.

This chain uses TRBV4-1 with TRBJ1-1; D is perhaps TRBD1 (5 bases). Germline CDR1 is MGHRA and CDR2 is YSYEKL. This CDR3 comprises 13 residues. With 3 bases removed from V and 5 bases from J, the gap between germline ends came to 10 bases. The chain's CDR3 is CASSQRDGTEAFF. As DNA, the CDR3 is TGCGCCAGCAGCCAGAGGGACGGAACTGAAGCTTTCTTT.

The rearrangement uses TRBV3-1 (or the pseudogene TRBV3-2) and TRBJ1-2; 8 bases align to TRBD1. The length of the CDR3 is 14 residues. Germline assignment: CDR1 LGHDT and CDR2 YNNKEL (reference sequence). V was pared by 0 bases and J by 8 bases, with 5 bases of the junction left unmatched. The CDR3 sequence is CASSQDQGARGYTF. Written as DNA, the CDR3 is TGTGCCAGCAGCCAAGATCAGGGGGCTAGGGGCTACACCTTC.

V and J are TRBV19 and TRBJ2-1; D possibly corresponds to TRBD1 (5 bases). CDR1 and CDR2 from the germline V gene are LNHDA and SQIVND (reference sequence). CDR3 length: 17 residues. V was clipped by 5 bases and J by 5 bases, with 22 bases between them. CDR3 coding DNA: TGTGCCAGTAGTTGGGTTTGGAAAGGGGCCCCCCACAATGAGCAGTTCTTC. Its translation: CASSWVWKGAPHNEQFF.

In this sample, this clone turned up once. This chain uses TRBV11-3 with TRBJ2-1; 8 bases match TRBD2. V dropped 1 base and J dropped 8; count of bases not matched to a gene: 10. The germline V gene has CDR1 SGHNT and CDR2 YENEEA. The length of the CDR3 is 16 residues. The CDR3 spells CASSLGSGTSYHEQFF. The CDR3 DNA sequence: TGTGCCAGCAGCTTAGGCTCCGGGACTAGTTACCATGAGCAGTTCTTC.

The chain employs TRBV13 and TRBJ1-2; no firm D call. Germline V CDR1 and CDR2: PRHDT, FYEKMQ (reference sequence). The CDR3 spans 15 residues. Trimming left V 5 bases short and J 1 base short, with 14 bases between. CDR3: CASSPSPGVNYGYTF. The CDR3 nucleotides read TGTGCCAGCAGCCCCTCTCCGGGCGTTAACTATGGCTACACCTTC.

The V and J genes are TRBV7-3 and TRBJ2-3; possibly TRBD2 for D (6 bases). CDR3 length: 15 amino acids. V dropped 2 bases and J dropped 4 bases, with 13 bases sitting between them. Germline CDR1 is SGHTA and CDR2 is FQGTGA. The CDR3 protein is CASSLGGSRPDTQYF. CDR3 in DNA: TGTGCCAGCAGCTTAGGGGGGTCAAGGCCAGATACGCAGTATTTT.

The DNA of the CDR3 is TGCGCCAGCAGCTCCGGGGACAATGGAAACACCATATATTTT. The encoded protein is CASSSGDNGNTIYF. V and J are TRBV5-1 and TRBJ1-3; TRBD1 is a possible D gene (6 bases). The V gene's germline CDR1 is SGHRS and CDR2 YFSETQ. V was cut by 3 bases and J by 3 bases, with 10 bases left in between. CDR3 length: 14 residues.

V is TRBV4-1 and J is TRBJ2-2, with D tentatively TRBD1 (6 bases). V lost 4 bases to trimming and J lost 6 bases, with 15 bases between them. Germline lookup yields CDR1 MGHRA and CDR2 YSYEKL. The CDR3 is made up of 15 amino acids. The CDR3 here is CASSPSYRDSGELFF. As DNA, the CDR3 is TGCGCCAGCAGCCCATCGTACAGGGATTCCGGGGAGCTGTTTTTT.